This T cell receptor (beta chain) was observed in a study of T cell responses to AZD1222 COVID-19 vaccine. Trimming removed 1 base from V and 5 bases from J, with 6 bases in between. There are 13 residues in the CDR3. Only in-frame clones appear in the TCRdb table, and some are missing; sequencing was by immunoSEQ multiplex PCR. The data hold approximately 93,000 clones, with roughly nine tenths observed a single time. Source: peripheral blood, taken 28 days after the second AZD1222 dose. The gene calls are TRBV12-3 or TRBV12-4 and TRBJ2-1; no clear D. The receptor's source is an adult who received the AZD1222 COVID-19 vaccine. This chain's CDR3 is CASSLGADNEQFF. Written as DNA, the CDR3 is TGTGCCAGCAGTTTAGGGGCAGACAATGAGCAGTTCTTC.